These T cell receptor beta chains were read from a single sample in a study of shared clonotypes between healthy human individuals. Assay: immunoSEQ multiplex PCR; the TCRdb copy retains only in-frame clones and omits some. The sample yields millions of clones, approximately 92% seen once. Source material: naive CD4+ T cells sorted from blood. Receptor source: a man in his late teens or twenties in good health. Each CDR3 is given with its conserved first and last residue. Fields, in order: CDR3 DNA, CDR3 protein, V gene, clone size, J gene, D gene. The D gene is left open where the match is weak. The size field is filled for only some rows; it gives once, few, many or a size class.

CDR3 DNA: TGCGCCAGCAGCCAAGAAGGGGGGAGGGGCAATCAGCCCCAGCATTTT; CDR3 protein: CASSQEGGRGNQPQHF; V gene: TRBV4-1; clone size: NA; J gene: TRBJ1-5; D gene: NA
CDR3 DNA: TGTGCCTCCCGCCAGGGGCGGAACACCGGGGAGCTGTTTTTT; CDR3 protein: CASRQGRNTGELFF; V gene: TRBV10-3; clone size: NA; J gene: TRBJ2-2; D gene: NA
CDR3 DNA: TGTGCCACCAGCAGGAGGGGGGGGCGGGATGAGCAGTTCTTC; CDR3 protein: CATSRRGGRDEQFF; V gene: TRBV15; clone size: once; J gene: TRBJ2-1; D gene: NA
CDR3 DNA: TGTGCCAGCAGTGACCAGGGAGGGTCACCCCTCCACTTT; CDR3 protein: CASSDQGGSPLHF; V gene: TRBV6-4; clone size: few; J gene: TRBJ1-6; D gene: NA
CDR3 DNA: TGTGCCAGCAGCGTAGCGGCGGGTTCCTACGAGCAGTACTTC; CDR3 protein: CASSVAAGSYEQYF; V gene: TRBV9; clone size: once; J gene: TRBJ2-7; D gene: NA
CDR3 DNA: TGTGCCAGCAGTAACATGGGGGGCTATGGCTACACCTTC; CDR3 protein: CASSNMGGYGYTF; V gene: TRBV6-5; clone size: NA; J gene: TRBJ1-2; D gene: NA
CDR3 DNA: TGCGCCAGCAGCGCCACCGGGACAGGGGTTGAGTACTTC; CDR3 protein: CASSATGTGVEYF; V gene: TRBV5-1; clone size: NA; J gene: TRBJ2-7; D gene: TRBD1
CDR3 DNA: TGTGCCAGCAGTGGAAGAGGGAATAGCAATCAGCCCCAGCATTTT; CDR3 protein: CASSGRGNSNQPQHF; V gene: TRBV2; clone size: NA; J gene: TRBJ1-5; D gene: NA
CDR3 DNA: TGTGCCAGCAGCTTAGGGACAGGCGACGGCAATCAGCCCCAGCATTTT; CDR3 protein: CASSLGTGDGNQPQHF; V gene: TRBV7-2; clone size: NA; J gene: TRBJ1-5; D gene: TRBD1
CDR3 DNA: TGTGCCAGCAGTCCTAAGCAGACCCTCGTTCGTGAGCAGTATTTT; CDR3 protein: CASSPKQTLVREQYF; V gene: TRBV6-6; clone size: NA; J gene: TRBJ2-3; D gene: NA
CDR3 DNA: TGTGCCAGCTCACGTGCGGGATCAGCCAAAAACATTCAGTACTTC; CDR3 protein: CASSRAGSAKNIQYF; V gene: TRBV18; clone size: NA; J gene: TRBJ2-4; D gene: NA
CDR3 DNA: TGTGCCAGCATGCGACAGGGCTACGAGCAGTACTTC; CDR3 protein: CASMRQGYEQYF; V gene: TRBV2; clone size: NA; J gene: TRBJ2-7; D gene: TRBD1
CDR3 DNA: TGTGCCAGCAGCCCCTGGGACGGATCCACTGAAGCTTTCTTT; CDR3 protein: CASSPWDGSTEAFF; V gene: TRBV7-9; clone size: NA; J gene: TRBJ1-1; D gene: NA
CDR3 DNA: TGTGCCAGCACCCCGGCTAGCGGAATCACAGATACGCAGTATTTT; CDR3 protein: CASTPASGITDTQYF; V gene: TRBV6-6; clone size: NA; J gene: TRBJ2-3; D gene: TRBD2
CDR3 DNA: TGTGCCAGCAGTTTCGGGACCTTTCGAGAAGAAGCTTTCTTT; CDR3 protein: CASSFGTFREEAFF; V gene: TRBV6-6; clone size: NA; J gene: TRBJ1-1; D gene: NA
CDR3 DNA: TGTGCCTGGAGTTCCCAGGGGACTTTAAACATTCAGTACTTC; CDR3 protein: CAWSSQGTLNIQYF; V gene: TRBV30; clone size: NA; J gene: TRBJ2-4; D gene: NA
CDR3 DNA: TGCGCCAGCAGCCAAGGAGGGTTCAATTCACCCCTCCACTTT; CDR3 protein: CASSQGGFNSPLHF; V gene: TRBV4-1; clone size: once; J gene: TRBJ1-6; D gene: NA
CDR3 DNA: TGTGCCAGCAGCTTACCCCCGACCGGTGGAAACACCATATATTTT; CDR3 protein: CASSLPPTGGNTIYF; V gene: TRBV13; clone size: NA; J gene: TRBJ1-3; D gene: NA
CDR3 DNA: TGTGCCAGCAGCTTAGGGGCCCCCTACGAGCAGTACTTC; CDR3 protein: CASSLGAPYEQYF; V gene: TRBV7-3; clone size: NA; J gene: TRBJ2-7; D gene: NA
CDR3 DNA: TGTGCCAGCAGCTCCCACGGGGGTGTTGGGGAGACCCAGTACTTC; CDR3 protein: CASSSHGGVGETQYF; V gene: TRBV7-3; clone size: NA; J gene: TRBJ2-5; D gene: NA
CDR3 DNA: TGTGCCAGCAGCGTAGGGACTATATCCTACAATGAGCAGTTCTTC; CDR3 protein: CASSVGTISYNEQFF; V gene: TRBV9; clone size: NA; J gene: TRBJ2-1; D gene: NA
CDR3 DNA: TGTGCCAGCAGGGAAGGACAGTGGAACTCTGGAAACACCATATATTTT; CDR3 protein: CASREGQWNSGNTIYF; V gene: TRBV6-1; clone size: few; J gene: TRBJ1-3; D gene: NA
CDR3 DNA: TGTGCCAGCAGCCCGGGACTAGCGGGTTCTGAGCAGTTCTTC; CDR3 protein: CASSPGLAGSEQFF; V gene: TRBV7-2; clone size: NA; J gene: TRBJ2-1; D gene: TRBD2